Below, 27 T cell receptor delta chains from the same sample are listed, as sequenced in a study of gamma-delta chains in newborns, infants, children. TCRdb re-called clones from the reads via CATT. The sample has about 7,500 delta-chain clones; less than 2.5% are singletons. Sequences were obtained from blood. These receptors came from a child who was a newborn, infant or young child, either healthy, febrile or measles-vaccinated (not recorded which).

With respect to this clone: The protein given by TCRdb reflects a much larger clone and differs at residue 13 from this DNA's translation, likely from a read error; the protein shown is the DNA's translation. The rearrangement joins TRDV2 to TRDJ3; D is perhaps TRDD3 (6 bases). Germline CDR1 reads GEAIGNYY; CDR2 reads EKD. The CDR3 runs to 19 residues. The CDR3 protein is CACDTGWDMGSWGTRQMFF. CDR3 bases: TGTGCCTGTGACACCGGTTGGGATATGGGCTCCTGGGGCACCCGACAGATGTTTTTC.

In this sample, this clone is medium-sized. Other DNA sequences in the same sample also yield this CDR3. The CDR3 protein is CACDLLGDTAQLFF. The CDR3, as DNA: TGTGCCTGTGACCTACTGGGGGACACAGCACAACTCTTCTTT. The chain recombines TRDV2 with TRDJ2, with TRDD3 matching 9 bases. J gave up 5 bases and V 3 bases, and 3 bases lay outside the gene matches. This CDR3 is 14 amino acids long. CDR1 GEAIGNYY and CDR2 EKD come from the germline V gene.

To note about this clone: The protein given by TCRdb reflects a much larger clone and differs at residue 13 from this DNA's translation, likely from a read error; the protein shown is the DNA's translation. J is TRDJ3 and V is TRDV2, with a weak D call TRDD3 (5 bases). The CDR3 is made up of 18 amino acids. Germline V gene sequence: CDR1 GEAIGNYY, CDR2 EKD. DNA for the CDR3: TGTGCCTGTGACACCGTGAGGCCCCCCTCCTGGGACATCCGACAGATGTTTTTC. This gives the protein CACDTVRPPSWDIRQMFF.

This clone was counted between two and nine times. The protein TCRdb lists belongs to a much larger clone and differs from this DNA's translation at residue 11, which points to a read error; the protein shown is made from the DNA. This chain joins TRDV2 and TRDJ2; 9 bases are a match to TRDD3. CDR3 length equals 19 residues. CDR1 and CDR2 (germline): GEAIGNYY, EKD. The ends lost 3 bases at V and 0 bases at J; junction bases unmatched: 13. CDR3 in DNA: TGTGCCTGTGACCAGTACTGGGGGACCGATGAGGCTTTGACAGCACAACTCTTCTTT. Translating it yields CACDQYWGTDEALTAQLFF.

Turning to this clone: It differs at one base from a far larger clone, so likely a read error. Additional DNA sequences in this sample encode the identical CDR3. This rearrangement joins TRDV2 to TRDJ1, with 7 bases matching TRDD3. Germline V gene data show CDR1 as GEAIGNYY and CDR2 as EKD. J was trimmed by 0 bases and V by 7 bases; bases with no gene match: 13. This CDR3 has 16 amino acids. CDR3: CACRWLGGEYTDKLIF. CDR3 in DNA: TGTGCCTGCCGTTGGCTGGGGGGCGAGTACACCGATAAACTCATCTTT.

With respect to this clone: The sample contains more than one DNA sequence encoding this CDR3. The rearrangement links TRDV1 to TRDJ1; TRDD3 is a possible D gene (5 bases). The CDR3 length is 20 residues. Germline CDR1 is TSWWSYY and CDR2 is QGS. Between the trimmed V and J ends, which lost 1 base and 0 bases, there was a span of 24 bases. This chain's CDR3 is CALGEQRGGYGGSYTDKLIF. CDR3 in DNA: TGTGCTCTTGGGGAACAGAGAGGGGGCTATGGCGGATCTTACACCGATAAACTCATCTTT.

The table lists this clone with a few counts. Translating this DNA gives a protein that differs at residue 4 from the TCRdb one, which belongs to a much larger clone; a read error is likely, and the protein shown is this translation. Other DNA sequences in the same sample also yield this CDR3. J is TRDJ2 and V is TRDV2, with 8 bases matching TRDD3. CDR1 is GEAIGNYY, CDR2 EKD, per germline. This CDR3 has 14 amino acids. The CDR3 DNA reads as TGTGCCTGTGGCACCGTGGGGGATACAGCACAACTCTTCTTT. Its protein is CACGTVGDTAQLFF.

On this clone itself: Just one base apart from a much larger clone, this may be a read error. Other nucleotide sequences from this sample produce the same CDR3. The CDR3 region has the DNA TGTGCCTGTGACACCAGCTGGGGAAGGACCTGGGACACCCGGCAGATGTTTTTC. Amino acids: CACDTSWGRTWDTRQMFF. The V and J genes are TRDV2 and TRDJ3; perhaps TRDD3 as D (6 bases). Looked up from germline, CDR1 is GEAIGNYY and CDR2 is EKD. The CDR3 totals 18 residues.

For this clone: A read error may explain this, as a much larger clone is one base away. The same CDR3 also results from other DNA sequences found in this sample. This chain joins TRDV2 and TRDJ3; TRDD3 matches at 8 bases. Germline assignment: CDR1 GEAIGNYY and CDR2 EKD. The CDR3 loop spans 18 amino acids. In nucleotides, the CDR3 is TGCGCCTGTGACACGGCGACTGGGGGTCCCTGGGACACCCGACAGATGTTTTTC. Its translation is CACDTATGGPWDTRQMFF.

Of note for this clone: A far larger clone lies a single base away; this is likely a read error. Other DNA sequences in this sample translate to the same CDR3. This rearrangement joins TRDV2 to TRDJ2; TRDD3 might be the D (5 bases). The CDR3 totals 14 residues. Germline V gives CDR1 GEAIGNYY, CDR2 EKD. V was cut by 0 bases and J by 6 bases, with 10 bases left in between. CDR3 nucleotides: TGTGCCTGTGACACCTGGGGCCCCCCAGCACAACTCTTCTTT. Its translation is CACDTWGPPAQLFF.

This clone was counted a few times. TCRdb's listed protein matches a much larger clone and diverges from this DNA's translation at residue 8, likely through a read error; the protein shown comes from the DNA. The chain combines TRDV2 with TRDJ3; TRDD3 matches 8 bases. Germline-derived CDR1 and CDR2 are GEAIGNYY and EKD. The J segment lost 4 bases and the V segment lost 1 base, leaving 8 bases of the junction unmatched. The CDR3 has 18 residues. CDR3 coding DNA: TGTGCCTGTGACACTGGGGGATCCGCGGATTGGGACACCCGACAGATGTTTTTC. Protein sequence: CACDTGGSADWDTRQMFF.

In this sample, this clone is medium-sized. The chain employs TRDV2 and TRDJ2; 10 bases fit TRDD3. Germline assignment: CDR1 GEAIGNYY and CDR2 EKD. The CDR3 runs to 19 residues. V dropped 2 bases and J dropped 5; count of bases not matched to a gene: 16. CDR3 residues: CACDNLGDRAGVYTAQLFF. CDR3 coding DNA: TGTGCCTGTGACAACCTGGGGGATAGAGCGGGGGTATATACAGCACAACTCTTCTTT.

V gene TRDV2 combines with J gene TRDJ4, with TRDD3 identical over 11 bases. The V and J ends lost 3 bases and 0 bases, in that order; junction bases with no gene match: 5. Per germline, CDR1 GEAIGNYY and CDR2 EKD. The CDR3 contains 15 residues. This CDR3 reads CACDSVLGDTRPLIF. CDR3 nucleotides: TGTGCCTGTGACTCTGTACTGGGGGATACCAGACCCCTGATCTTT.

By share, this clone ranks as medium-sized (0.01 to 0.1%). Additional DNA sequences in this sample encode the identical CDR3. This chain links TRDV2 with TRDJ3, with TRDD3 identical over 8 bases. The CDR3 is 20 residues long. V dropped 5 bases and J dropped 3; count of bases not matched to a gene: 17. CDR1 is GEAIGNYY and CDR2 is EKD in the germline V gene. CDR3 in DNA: TGTGCCTGTGTCAGCCTTACTGGGGGTCCTAAGGGCTGGGACACCCGACAGATGTTTTTC. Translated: CACVSLTGGPKGWDTRQMFF.

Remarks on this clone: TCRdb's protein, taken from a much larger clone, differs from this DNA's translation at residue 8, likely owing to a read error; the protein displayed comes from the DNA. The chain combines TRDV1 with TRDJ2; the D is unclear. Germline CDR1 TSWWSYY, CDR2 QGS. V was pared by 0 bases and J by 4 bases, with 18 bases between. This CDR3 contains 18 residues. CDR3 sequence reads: CALGELFLPLLSTAQLFF. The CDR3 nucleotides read TGTGCTCTTGGGGAACTCTTTCTCCCTTTACTGTCGACAGCACAACTCTTCTTT.

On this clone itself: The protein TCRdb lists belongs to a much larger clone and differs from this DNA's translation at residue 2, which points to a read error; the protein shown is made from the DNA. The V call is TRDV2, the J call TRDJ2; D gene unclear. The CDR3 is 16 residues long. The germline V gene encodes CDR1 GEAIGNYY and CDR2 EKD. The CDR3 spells CSCDPLGNPLTAQLFF. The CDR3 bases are TGTTCCTGTGACCCGTTAGGGAACCCGTTGACAGCACAACTCTTCTTT.

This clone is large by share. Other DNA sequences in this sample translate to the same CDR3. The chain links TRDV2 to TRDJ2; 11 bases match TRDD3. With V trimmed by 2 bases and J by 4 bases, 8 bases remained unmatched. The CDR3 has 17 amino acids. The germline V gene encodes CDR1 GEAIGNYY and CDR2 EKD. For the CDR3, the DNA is TGTGCCTGTGACATACTGGGGGATATCAGGGGGACAGCACAACTCTTCTTT. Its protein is CACDILGDIRGTAQLFF.

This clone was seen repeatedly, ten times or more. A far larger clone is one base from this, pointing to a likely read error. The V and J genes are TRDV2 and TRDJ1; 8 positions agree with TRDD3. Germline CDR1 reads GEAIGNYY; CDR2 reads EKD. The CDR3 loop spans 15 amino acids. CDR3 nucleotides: TGTGCCTGTGATCTACTGGGGGTATACACCGATAACCTCATCTTT. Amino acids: CACDLLGVYTDNLIF.

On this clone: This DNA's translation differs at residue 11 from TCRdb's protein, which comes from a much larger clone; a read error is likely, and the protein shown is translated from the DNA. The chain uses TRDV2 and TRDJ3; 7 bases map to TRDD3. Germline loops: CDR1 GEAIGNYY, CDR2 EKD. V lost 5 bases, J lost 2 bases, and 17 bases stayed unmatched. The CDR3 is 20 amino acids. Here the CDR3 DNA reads TGTGCCTGTGCGGGGACTAGGATGGGGATATTCCCCTGGGACACCCGACAGATGTTTTTC. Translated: CACAGTRMGIFPWDTRQMFF.

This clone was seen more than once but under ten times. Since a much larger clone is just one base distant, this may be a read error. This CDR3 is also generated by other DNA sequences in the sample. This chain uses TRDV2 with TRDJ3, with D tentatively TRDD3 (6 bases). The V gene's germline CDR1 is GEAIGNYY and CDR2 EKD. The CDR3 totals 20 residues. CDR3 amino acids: CACDSVGGGTSSWDTRQMFF. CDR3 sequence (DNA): TGTGCCTGTGACAGTGTTGGTGGGGGTACTAGCTCCTGGGACACCCGCCAGATGTTTTTC.

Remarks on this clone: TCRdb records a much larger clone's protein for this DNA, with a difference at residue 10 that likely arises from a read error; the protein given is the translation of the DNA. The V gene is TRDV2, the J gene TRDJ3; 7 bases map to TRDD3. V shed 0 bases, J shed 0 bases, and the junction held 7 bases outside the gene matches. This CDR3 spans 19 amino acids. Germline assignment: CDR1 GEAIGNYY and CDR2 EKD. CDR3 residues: CACDTVWGPISWDTRQMFF. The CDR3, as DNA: TGTGCCTGTGACACCGTCTGGGGGCCTATCTCCTGGGACACCCGACAGATGTTTTTC.

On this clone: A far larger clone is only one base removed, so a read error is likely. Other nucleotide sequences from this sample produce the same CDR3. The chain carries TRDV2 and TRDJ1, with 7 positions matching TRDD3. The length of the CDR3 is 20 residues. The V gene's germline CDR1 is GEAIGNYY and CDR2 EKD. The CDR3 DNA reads TGTGCCTGTGACTCCGTGGCTGTGCTACCCGGGGGATGGAGGACCGACAAACTCATCTTT. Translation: CACDSVAVLPGGWRTDKLIF.

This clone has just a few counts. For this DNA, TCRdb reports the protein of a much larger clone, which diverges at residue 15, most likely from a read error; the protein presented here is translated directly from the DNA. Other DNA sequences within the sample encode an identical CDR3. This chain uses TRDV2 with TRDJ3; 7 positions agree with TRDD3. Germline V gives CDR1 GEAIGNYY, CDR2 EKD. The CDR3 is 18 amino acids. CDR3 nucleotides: TGCGCCTGTGACACCTGGGGGTCCCGCTCCTGGGACACCCGACTGATGTTTTTC. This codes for CACDTWGSRSWDTRLMFF.

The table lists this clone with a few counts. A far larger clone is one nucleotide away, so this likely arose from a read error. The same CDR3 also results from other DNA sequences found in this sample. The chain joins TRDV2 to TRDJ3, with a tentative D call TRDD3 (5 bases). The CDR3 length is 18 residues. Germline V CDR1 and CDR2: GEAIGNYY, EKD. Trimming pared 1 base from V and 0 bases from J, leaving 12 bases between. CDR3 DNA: TGTGCCTGTGACACTCTGGGCCAGCACTCCTGGGACACCCGACAGATGTTTTTC. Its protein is CACDTLGQHSWDTRQMFF.

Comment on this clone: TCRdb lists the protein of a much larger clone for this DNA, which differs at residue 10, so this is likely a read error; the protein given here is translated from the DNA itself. CDR3: CACDTLGDKDSWDTRQMFF. As DNA, the CDR3 is TGTGCCTGTGACACCCTGGGGGATAAGGACTCCTGGGACACCCGACAGATGTTTTTC. The chain has TRDV2 and TRDJ3, with 10 bases fitting TRDD3. Germline V gene lookup returns CDR1 GEAIGNYY and CDR2 EKD. This CDR3 is 19 amino acids long. V shed 0 bases, J shed 0 bases, and the junction held 4 bases outside the gene matches.

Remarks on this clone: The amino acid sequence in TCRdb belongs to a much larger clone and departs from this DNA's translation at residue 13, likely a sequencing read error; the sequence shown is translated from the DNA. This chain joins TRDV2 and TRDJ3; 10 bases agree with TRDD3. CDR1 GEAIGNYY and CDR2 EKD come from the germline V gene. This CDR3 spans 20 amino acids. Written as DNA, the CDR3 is TGTGCCTGTGACACCGCACCACTGGGGGATTTCTCCAGGGACACCCGACAGATGTTTTTC. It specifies CACDTAPLGDFSRDTRQMFF.

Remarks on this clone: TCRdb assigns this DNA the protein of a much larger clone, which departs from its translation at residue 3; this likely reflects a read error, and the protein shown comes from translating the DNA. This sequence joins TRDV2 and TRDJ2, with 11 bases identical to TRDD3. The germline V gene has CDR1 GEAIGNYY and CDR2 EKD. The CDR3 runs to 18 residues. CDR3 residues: CARDSVLGDRWETAQLFF. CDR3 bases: TGTGCCCGTGACTCTGTACTGGGGGATAGGTGGGAGACAGCACAACTCTTCTTT.